These T cell receptor beta chains were read from a single sample in a study of shared clonotypes between healthy human individuals. Produced via immunoSEQ multiplex PCR; TCRdb's table is partial and in-frame only. The sample includes 2 million to 2.5 million clones, 90% to 95% of them seen just once. Input material: naive CD4+ T cells from PBMCs. These receptors originate from a man in his late teens or twenties in good health. Some clones in this sample may be carry-over from other donors' samples. The CDR3 runs from the conserved cysteine through the conserved F or W. Fields, in order: J gene, V gene, CDR3 protein.

>TRBJ2-5|TRBV19
CASSQRGPQETQYF
>TRBJ2-5|TRBV4-1
CASSQAAGTQETQYF
>TRBJ1-3|TRBV27
CASRKQGKDSGNTIYF
>TRBJ2-2|TRBV10-1
CASSLQPAGATGELFF
>TRBJ2-3|TRBV7-9
CASSLIQGPDTQYF
>TRBJ2-7|TRBV7-9
CASSHLGLAGLGEQYF
>TRBJ1-5|TRBV28
CASSFRGGTQPQHF
>TRBJ1-6|TRBV30
CAWSPRGPTPLHF
>TRBJ1-5|TRBV28
CASSLNGRTYQPQHF
>TRBJ1-3|TRBV5-4
CASSPKGATGNTIYF
>TRBJ2-5|TRBV6-5
CATCRRGQGAETQYF
>TRBJ1-2|TRBV9
CASPYGYTF
>TRBJ1-2|TRBV6-5
CASSYGDRSYGYTF
>TRBJ2-7|TRBV19
CASSIDNRGRKQYF
>TRBJ2-3|TRBV5-6
CASSLVRDRRTDTQYF
>TRBJ2-3|TRBV2
CASKLGGTDTQYF
>TRBJ2-7|TRBV7-2
CASSLQGAVPYEQYF
>TRBJ2-5|TRBV30
CAWAEEETQYF
>TRBJ2-3|TRBV4-1
CASSHAPSGVTDTQYF
>TRBJ2-3|TRBV5-1
CASCLQGFTDTQYF
>TRBJ2-1|TRBV7-9
CASNKANPNNEQFF
>TRBJ1-1|TRBV5-1
CASSLGGSGTEAFF
>TRBJ2-2|TRBV5-1
CASSSLAGVGTGELFF
>TRBJ2-7|TRBV18
CASSPGGGIERESPYEQYF
>TRBJ2-1|TRBV29-1
CSVESGRWYNEQFF
>TRBJ2-3|TRBV2
CASSRDDTQYF
>TRBJ2-3|TRBV6-1
CASRDRATTDTQYF
>TRBJ2-1|TRBV7-6
CASSPQTGRFNEQFF
>TRBJ1-5|TRBV5-1
CASSPDPGGQPQHF
>TRBJ1-2|TRBV6-1
CASSVELGDYGYTF
>TRBJ2-1|TRBV5-4
CASSLALRYNEQFF
>TRBJ2-2|TRBV7-3
CASSPLALGAGELFF
>TRBJ1-5|TRBV11-2
CASSRDRDQPQHF
>TRBJ1-5|TRBV15
CATSRARTGLFSNQPQHF
>TRBJ1-1|TRBV21-1
CASSAQSPGFSNTEAFF
>TRBJ1-1|TRBV4-1
CASSQDSRGGTEAFF
>TRBJ2-2|TRBV5-4
CASSLFSGQPTGELFF
>TRBJ2-7|TRBV7-9
CASSLESGSREQYF
>TRBJ2-7|TRBV5-6
CASSLGPGGLGEQYF
>TRBJ1-2|TRBV2
CASSEIKDYGYTF
>TRBJ2-1|TRBV27
CAAGTGWNEQFF
>TRBJ2-2|TRBV7-8
CASSPRRVNGELFF
>TRBJ1-6|TRBV25-1
CASSGGRASNSPLHF
>TRBJ2-1|TRBV7-2
CASSLFRLAGDYNEQFF
>TRBJ2-1|TRBV6-1
CASSEEELAGEDYNEQFF